The 9 T cell receptor beta chains given below trace back to one sample, sequenced in a study of blood T cell repertoires in COVID-19. Sequencing was performed with immunoSEQ multiplex PCR; in TCRdb, only in-frame clones are kept and a portion is missing. The sample lists 65,000 to 80,000 clones, 84% occurring once. The sequenced sample was peripheral blood. These receptor sequences come from a human donor in a cohort sampled during active COVID-19.

This rearrangement joins TRBV9 to TRBJ1-4; 7 bases map to TRBD1. Germline V gene sequence: CDR1 SGDLS, CDR2 YYNGEE. V shed 0 bases and J 3 bases; nucleotides not matched to a gene: 8. The CDR3 is made up of 17 amino acids. CDR3 nucleotide sequence: TGTGCCAGCAGCGTAGAGGGGGCGGGACAGTCTAATGAAAAACTGTTTTTT. Translated, it gives CASSVEGAGQSNEKLFF.

The genes are TRBV2 and TRBJ1-4; weak D call: TRBD1 (5 bases). The CDR3 extends over 15 amino acids. The V end was cut by 8 bases, the J end by 0 bases, with 13 bases between. The germline V gene has CDR1 SNHLY and CDR2 FYNNEI. The CDR3 is CASGAQTTTNEKLFF. The CDR3 DNA sequence: TGTGCCAGCGGGGCCCAGACGACAACTAATGAAAAACTGTTTTTT.

V gene TRBV7-9 combines with J gene TRBJ1-2, with 7 bases aligning to TRBD1. This CDR3 comprises 13 residues. Germline assignment: CDR1 SEHNR and CDR2 FQNEAQ (reference sequence). The V segment lost 4 bases and the J segment 8 bases; nucleotides outside the gene matches: 7. The CDR3: CASSSPTGNGYTF. The CDR3 DNA sequence: TGTGCCAGCAGCTCACCGACAGGGAACGGCTACACCTTC.

The CDR3 DNA is TGTGCCAGCAGTTTCAGGGGAAGCACAGATACGCAGTATTTT. Protein: CASSFRGSTDTQYF. The V gene is TRBV28, the J gene TRBJ2-3; possible D gene TRBD1, 6 bases. Germline lookup yields CDR1 MDHEN and CDR2 SYDVKM. V was pared by 3 bases and J by 0 bases, with 7 bases between. The CDR3 sequence is 14 residues long.

The CDR3: CASRNLGGSANEKLFF. CDR3 nucleotides: TGTGCCAGCAGGAACTTAGGAGGGAGCGCTAATGAAAAACTGTTTTTT. The chain is built from TRBV2 and TRBJ1-4; D is undetermined. Germline CDR1 is SNHLY and CDR2 is FYNNEI. There are 16 residues in the CDR3. V was cut by 6 bases and J by 3 bases, with 17 bases left in between.

This clone was observed a few times. The chain uses TRBV29-1 and TRBJ1-1; D may be TRBD1 (6 bases). Germline V gene sequence: CDR1 SQVTM, CDR2 ANQGSEA. V was clipped by 7 bases and J by 4 bases, with 22 bases between them. CDR3 length: 15 residues. The CDR3 here is CSATPRGGSFTEAFF. CDR3 DNA sequence: TGCAGCGCCACCCCACGGGGGGGCAGTTTCACTGAAGCTTTCTTT. Variable domain in full (rest from reference TRBV29-1 and TRBJ1-1): SAVISQKPSRDICQRGTSLTIQCQVDSQVTMMFWYRQQPGQSLTLIATANQGSEATYESGFVIDKFPISRPNLTFSTLTVSNMSPEDSSIYLCSATPRGGSFTEAFFGQGTRLTVV.

This clone was detected only once. The J gene is TRBJ1-2, the V gene TRBV19; D gene uncertain. In germline, CDR1 is LNHDA, CDR2 SQIVND (reference sequence). The CDR3 loop spans 12 amino acids. V gave up 4 bases and J gave up 8 bases, with 11 bases separating them. The CDR3 is CASSKRTEGYTF. The CDR3 region has the DNA TGTGCCAGTAGTAAAAGGACTGAGGGCTACACCTTC.

The chain is built from TRBV11-2 and TRBJ2-5; the match to TRBD2 covers 10 bases. This CDR3 region has 16 residues. V gave up 1 base and J gave up 3 bases; unmatched junction bases: 5. CDR1 and CDR2 from the germline V gene are SGHAT and FQNNGV. CDR3 in amino acids: CASSLGKREGKETQYF. The CDR3 DNA reads TGTGCCAGCAGCTTAGGTAAGCGGGAGGGAAAAGAGACCCAGTACTTC.

This chain connects TRBV28 to TRBJ2-7, with 8 bases that match TRBD2. Germline CDR1 reads MDHEN; CDR2 reads SYDVKM. This CDR3 has 13 amino acids. Trimming at V came to 6 bases and at J to 5 bases, leaving 6 bases not matched to a gene. The chain's CDR3 is CASRTSVPNEQYF. The CDR3 DNA reads as TGTGCCAGCAGGACTAGCGTTCCCAACGAGCAGTACTTC.